This T cell receptor (beta chain) was documented in a study of T cell responses to AZD1222 COVID-19 vaccine. Study-level information: The analysis combined second doses at about 4 or about 12 weeks. Study-level points and caveats: White British donors predominated, females outnumbered males, and clonal diversity was possibly underestimated. After two AZD1222 doses, spike-specific TCR breadth and depth rose versus day 0. Without day 14 samples, only post-peak T cell repertoires were studied.

The germline V gene encodes CDR1 SGDLS and CDR2 YYNGEE. The CDR3 extends over 15 amino acids. Trimming took 0 bases from V and 6 from J, leaving 12 bases between them. Note on this clone: What it recognizes is unknown.

Sequenced by immunoSEQ multiplex PCR; TCRdb stores in-frame clones only, minus some. The repertoire has about 99,000 clones, approximately 88% of them found once; the top ten carry roughly 20%. The sample consisted of peripheral blood, taken on day 0 of AZD1222 vaccination. The chain has TRBV9 and TRBJ1-4; possible D gene TRBD1, 5 bases. The source is an adult in good health. CDR3 residues: CASSVAGLRDEKLFF. The CDR3 region has the DNA TGTGCCAGCAGCGTAGCGGGGCTGAGAGATGAAAAACTGTTTTTT.